Sequencing of this T cell receptor beta chain was carried out in a study of cytomegalovirus exposure and HLA in healthy donors. Overall study results and limits: A few of the chains that were CMV-associated were confirmed in vitro to be specific for CMV antigens.

Looked up from germline, CDR1 is DFQATT and CDR2 is SNEGSKA (reference sequence). Deletions cut 3 bases from V and 5 bases from J, with 6 bases between. The CDR3 length is 11 residues. The PCR had 60 Vbeta and 13 Jbeta primers. The assay was immunoSEQ multiplex PCR, and TCRdb's table has in-frame clones only and misses some. Of 170,000 or so clones in the sample, roughly 82% were seen once. Concerning this clone itself: Its specificity is not known.

Sequencing used PBMCs. The V call is TRBV20-1, the J call TRBJ2-3; D unclear. The sequence was collected from a woman in her forties or fifties in good health and CMV-seronegative. CDR3 DNA: TGCAGTGCTAGCCTAAAAGATACGCAGTATTTT. This translates into CSASLKDTQYF.